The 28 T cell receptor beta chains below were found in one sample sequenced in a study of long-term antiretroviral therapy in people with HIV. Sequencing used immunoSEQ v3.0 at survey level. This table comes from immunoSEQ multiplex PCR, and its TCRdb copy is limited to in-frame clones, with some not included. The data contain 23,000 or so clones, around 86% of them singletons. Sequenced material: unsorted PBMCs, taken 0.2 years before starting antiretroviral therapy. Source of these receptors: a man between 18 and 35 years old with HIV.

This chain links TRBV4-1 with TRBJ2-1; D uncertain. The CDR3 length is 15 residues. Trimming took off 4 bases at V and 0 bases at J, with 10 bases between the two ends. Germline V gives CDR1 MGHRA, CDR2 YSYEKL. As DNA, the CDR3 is TGCGCCAGCAGCCCATTGGAAGGCTCCTACAATGAGCAGTTCTTC. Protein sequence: CASSPLEGSYNEQFF.

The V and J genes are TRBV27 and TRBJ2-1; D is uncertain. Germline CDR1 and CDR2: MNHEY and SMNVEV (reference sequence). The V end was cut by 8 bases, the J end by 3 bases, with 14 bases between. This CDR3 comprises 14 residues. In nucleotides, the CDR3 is TGTGCCAGCGGCAAGGACGGCTACTACAATGAGCAGTTCTTC. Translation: CASGKDGYYNEQFF.

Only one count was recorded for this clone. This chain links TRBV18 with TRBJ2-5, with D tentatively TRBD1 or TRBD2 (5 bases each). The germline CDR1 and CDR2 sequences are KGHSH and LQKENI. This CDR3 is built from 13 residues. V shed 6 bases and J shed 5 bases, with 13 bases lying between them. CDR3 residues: CASSPGLGETQYF. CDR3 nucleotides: TGTGCCAGCTCTCCGGGGCTTGGGGAGACCCAGTACTTC.

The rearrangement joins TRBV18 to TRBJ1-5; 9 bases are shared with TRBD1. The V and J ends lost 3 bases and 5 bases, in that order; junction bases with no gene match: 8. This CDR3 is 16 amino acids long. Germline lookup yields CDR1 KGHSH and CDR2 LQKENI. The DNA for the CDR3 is TGTGCCAGCTCACCGTCGGACAGGGGAAGGGATCAGCCCCAGCATTTT. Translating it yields CASSPSDRGRDQPQHF.

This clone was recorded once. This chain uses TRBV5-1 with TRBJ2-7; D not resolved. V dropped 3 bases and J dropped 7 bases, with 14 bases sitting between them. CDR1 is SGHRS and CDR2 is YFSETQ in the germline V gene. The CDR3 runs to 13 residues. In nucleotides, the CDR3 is TGCGCCAGCAGCTCGGACCCTCACGGAGAGCAGTACTTC. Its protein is CASSSDPHGEQYF.

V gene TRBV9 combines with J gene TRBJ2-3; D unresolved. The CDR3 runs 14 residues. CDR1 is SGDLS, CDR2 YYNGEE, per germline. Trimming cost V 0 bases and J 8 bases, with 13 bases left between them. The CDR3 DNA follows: TGTGCCAGCAGCGTAGGACGAAGCCTAGGTACGCAGTATTTT. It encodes CASSVGRSLGTQYF.

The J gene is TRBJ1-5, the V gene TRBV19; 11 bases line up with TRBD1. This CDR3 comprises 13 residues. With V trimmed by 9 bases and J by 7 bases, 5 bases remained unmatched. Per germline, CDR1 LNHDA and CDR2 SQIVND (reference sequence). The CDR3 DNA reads TGTGCCAGCGAGGACAGGGGGCTGCAGCCCCAGCATTTT. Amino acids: CASEDRGLQPQHF.

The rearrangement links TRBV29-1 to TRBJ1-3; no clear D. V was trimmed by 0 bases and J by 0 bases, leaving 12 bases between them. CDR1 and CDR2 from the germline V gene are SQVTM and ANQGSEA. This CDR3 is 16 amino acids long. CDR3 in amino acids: CSVEDLADYSGNTIYF. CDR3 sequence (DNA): TGCAGCGTTGAAGACTTGGCAGATTACTCTGGAAACACCATATATTTT.

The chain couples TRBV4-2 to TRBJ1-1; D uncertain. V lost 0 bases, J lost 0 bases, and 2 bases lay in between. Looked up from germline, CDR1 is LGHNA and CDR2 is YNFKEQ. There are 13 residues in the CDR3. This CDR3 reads CASSQELNTEAFF. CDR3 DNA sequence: TGTGCCAGCAGCCAAGAGTTGAACACTGAAGCTTTCTTT.

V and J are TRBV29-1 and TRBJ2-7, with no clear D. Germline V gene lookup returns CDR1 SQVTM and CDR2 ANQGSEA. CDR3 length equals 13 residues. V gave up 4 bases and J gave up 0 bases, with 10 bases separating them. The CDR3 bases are TGCAGCGTTGTTGGCGGAAGCTCCTACGAGCAGTACTTC. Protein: CSVVGGSSYEQYF.

The CDR3 spells CASSGFVPTGELFF. As DNA, the CDR3 is TGTGCCAGCAGCGGTTTTGTACCCACCGGGGAGCTGTTTTTT. The chain uses TRBV13 and TRBJ2-2; D remains unclear. With 5 bases removed from V and 4 bases from J, the gap between germline ends came to 11 bases. Per the germline V gene, CDR1 is PRHDT and CDR2 is FYEKMQ (reference sequence). This CDR3 is built from 14 residues.

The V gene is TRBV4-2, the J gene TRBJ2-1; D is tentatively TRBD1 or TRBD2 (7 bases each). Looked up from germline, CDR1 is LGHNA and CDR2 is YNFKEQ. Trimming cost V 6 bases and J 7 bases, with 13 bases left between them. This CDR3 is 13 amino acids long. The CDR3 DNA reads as TGTGCCAGCAGGGCAGGGGGGGAAAATGAGCAGTTCTTC. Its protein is CASRAGGENEQFF.

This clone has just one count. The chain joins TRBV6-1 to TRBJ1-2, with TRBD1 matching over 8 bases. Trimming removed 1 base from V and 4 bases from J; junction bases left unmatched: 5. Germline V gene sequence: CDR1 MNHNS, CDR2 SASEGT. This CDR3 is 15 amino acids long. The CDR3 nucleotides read TGTGCCAGCAGTGAAGAGTCAGGGGGCGCCTATGGCTACACCTTC. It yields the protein CASSEESGGAYGYTF.

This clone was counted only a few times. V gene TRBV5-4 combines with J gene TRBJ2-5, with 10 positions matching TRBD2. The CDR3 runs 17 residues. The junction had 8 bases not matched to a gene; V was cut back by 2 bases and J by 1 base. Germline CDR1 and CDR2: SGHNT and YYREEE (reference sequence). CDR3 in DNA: TGTGCCAGCAGCTTCGGGAAGAGCGGGGGGGCCCAAGAGACCCAGTACTTC. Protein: CASSFGKSGGAQETQYF.

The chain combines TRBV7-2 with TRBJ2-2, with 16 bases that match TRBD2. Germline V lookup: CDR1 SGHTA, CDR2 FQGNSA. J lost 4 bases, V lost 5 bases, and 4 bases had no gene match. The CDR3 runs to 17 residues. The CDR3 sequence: CASSPGLAGGGTGELFF. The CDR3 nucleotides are TGTGCCAGCAGCCCGGGACTAGCGGGAGGGGGCACCGGGGAGCTGTTTTTT.

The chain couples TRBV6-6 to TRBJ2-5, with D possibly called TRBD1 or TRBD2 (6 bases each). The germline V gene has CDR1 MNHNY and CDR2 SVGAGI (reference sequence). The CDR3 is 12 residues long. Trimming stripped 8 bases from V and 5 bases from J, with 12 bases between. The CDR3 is CASWRDIETQYF. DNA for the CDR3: TGTGCCAGCTGGCGGGACATTGAGACCCAGTACTTC.

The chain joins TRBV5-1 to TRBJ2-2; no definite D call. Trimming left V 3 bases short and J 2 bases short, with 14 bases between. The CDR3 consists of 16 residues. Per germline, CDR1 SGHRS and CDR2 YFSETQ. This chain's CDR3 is CASSSIGQLNTGELFF. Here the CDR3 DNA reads TGCGCCAGCAGCTCCATAGGGCAGTTAAACACCGGGGAGCTGTTTTTT. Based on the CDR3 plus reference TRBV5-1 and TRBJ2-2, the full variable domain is KAGVTQTPRYLIKTRGQQVTLSCSPISGHRSVSWYQQTPGQGLQFLFEYFSETQRNKGNFPGRFSGRQFSNSRSEMNVSTLELGDSALYLCASSSIGQLNTGELFFGEGSRLTVL.

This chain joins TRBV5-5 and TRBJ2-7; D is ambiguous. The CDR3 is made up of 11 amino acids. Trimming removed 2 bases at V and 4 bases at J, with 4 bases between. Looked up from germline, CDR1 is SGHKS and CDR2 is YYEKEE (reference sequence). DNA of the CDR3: TGTGCCAGCAGCTTAGGGTACGAGCAGTACTTC. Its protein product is CASSLGYEQYF.

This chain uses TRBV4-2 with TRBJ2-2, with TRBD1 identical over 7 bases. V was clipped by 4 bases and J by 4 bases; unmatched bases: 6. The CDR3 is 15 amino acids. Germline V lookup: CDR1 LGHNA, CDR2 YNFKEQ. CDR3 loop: CASSLGDSITGELFF. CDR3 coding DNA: TGTGCCAGCAGCCTCGGGGACAGTATCACCGGGGAGCTGTTTTTT.

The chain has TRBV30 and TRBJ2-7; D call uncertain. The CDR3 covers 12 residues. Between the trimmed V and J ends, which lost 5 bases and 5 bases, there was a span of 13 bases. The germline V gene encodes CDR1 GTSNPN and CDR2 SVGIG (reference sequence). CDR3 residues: CAWEDARNEQYF. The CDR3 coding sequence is TGTGCCTGGGAAGACGCGAGGAACGAGCAGTACTTC.

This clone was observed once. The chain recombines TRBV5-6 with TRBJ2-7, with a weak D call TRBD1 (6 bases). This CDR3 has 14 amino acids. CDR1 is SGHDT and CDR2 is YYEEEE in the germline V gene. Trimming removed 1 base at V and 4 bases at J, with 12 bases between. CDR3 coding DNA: TGTGCCAGCAGCTTGCAGGGGTACATATACGAGCAGTACTTC. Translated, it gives CASSLQGYIYEQYF. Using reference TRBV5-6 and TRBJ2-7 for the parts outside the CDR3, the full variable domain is DAGVTQSPTHLIKTRGQQVTLRCSPKSGHDTVSWYQQALGQGPQFIFQYYEEEERQRGNFPDRFSGHQFPNYSSELNVNALLLGDSALYLCASSLQGYIYEQYFGPGTRLTVT.

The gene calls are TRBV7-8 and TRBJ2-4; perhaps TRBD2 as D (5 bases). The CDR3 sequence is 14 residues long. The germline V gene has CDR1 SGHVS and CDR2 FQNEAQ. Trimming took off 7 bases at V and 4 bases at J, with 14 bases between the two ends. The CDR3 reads CASTPLDFKNIQYF. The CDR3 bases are TGTGCCAGCACCCCTCTGGACTTTAAAAACATTCAGTACTTC.

This CDR3 reads CASLTRRILQTEQYF. The CDR3 DNA reads as TGTGCCAGCTTAACCCGCAGGATTTTACAGACCGAGCAGTACTTC. This chain uses TRBV27 with TRBJ2-7; D is unresolved. The CDR3 is made up of 15 amino acids. From germline, CDR1 is MNHEY and CDR2 SMNVEV (reference sequence). Trimming took 8 bases from V and 6 from J, leaving 23 bases between them.

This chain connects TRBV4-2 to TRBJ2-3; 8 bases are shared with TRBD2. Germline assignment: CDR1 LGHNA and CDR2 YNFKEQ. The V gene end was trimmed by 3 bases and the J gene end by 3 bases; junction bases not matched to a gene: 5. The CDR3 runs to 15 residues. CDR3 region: CASSQDGGGTDTQYF. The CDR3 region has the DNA TGTGCCAGCAGCCAGGATGGCGGGGGGACAGATACGCAGTATTTT.

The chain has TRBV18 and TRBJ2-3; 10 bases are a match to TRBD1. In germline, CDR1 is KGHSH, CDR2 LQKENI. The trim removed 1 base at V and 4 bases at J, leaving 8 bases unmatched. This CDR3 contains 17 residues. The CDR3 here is CASSPLGTGASADTQYF. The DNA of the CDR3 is TGTGCCAGCTCACCACTTGGGACAGGGGCCTCGGCAGATACGCAGTATTTT.

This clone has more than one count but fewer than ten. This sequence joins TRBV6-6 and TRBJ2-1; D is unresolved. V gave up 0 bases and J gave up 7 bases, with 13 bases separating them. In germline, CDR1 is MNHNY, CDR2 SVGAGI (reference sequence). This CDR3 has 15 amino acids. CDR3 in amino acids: CASSYSADIPNEQFF. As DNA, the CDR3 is TGTGCCAGCAGTTACTCCGCTGACATTCCGAATGAGCAGTTCTTC.

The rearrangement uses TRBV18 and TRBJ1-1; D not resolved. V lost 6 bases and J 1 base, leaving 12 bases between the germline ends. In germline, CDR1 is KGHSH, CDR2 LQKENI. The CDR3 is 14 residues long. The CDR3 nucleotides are TGTGCCAGCTCCCCCTCGAACAGGAACACTGAAGCTTTCTTT. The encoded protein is CASSPSNRNTEAFF.

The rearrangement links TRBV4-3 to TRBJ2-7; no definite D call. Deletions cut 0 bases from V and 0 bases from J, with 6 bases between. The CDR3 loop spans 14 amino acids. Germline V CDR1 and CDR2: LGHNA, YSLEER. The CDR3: CASSQDRSSYEQYF. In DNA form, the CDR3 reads TGCGCCAGCAGCCAAGATCGTAGCTCCTACGAGCAGTACTTC.